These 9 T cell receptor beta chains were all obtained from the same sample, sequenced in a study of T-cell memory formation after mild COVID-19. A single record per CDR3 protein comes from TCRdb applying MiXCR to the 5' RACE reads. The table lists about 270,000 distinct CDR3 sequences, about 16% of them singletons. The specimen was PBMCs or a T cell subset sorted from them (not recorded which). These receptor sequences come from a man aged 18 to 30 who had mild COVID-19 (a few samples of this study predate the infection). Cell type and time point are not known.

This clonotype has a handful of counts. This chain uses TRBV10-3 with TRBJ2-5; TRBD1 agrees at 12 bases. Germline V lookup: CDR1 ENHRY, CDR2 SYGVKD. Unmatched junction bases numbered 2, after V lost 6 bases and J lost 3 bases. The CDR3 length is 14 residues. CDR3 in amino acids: CAIRGQGAKETQYF. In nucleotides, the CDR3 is TGTGCCATCAGGGGACAGGGGGCGAAAGAGACCCAGTACTTC.

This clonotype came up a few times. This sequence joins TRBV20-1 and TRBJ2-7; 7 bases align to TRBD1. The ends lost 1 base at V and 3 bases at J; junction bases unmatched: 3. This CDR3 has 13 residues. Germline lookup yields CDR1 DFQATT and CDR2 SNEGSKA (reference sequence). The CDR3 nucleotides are TGCAGTGCTAGAGGGACAGGTAACTACGAGCAGTACTTC. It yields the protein CSARGTGNYEQYF.

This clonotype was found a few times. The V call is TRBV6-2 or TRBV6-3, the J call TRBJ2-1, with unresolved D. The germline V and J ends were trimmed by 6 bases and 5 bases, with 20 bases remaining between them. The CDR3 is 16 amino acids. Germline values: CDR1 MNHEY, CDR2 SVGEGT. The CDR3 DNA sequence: TGTGCCAGCAGCCCCCCCCGGGCCCTGCGAGACAATGAGCAGTTCTTC. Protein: CASSPPRALRDNEQFF.

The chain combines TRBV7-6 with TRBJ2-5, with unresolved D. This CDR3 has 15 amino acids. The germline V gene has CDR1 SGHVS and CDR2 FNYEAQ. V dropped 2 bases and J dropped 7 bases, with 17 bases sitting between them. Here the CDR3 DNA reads TGTGCCAGCAGCTTATCGCCGGAGCTCCCTGGGACCCAGTACTTC. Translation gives CASSLSPELPGTQYF.

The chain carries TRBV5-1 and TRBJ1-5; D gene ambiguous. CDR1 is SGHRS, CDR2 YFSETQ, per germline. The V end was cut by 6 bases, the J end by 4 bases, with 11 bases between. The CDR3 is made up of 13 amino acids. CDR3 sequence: CASKEDPNQPQHF. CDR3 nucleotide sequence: TGCGCCAGCAAGGAGGATCCGAATCAGCCCCAGCATTTT.

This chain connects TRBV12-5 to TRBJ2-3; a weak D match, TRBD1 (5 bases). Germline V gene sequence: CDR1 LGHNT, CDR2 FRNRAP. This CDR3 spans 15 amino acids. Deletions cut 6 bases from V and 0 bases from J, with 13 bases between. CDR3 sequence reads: CASGRGTASTDTQYF. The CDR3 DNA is TGTGCTAGTGGAAGGGGAACAGCGAGCACAGATACGCAGTATTTT.

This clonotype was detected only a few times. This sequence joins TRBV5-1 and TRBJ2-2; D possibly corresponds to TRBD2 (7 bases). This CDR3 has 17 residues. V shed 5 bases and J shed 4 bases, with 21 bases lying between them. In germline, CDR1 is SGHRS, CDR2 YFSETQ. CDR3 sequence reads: CASSLSFGGLSTGELFF. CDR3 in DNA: TGCGCCAGCAGTCTATCCTTCGGGGGGCTAAGCACCGGGGAGCTGTTTTTT.

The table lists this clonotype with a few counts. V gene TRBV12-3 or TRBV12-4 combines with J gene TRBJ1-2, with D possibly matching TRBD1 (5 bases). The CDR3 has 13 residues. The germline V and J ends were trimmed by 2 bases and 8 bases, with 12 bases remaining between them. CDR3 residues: CASSLNQGQGYTF. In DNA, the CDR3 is TGTGCCAGCAGTTTAAACCAGGGCCAAGGCTACACCTTC.

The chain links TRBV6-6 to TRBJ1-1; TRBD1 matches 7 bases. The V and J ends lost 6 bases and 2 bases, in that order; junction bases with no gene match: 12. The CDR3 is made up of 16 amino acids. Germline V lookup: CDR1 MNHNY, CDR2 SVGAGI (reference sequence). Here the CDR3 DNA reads TGTGCCAGCAGCGAGGACAGGACAGTCAAAAACACTGAAGCTTTCTTT. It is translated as CASSEDRTVKNTEAFF.